This T cell receptor beta chain is drawn from a study of T cell repertoires in cytomegalovirus infection. Study context: Alongside well-studied HLA-B-restricted CMV epitopes, recently identified HLA-C-restricted CMV epitopes were also used. Evidence of both CMV infection and a matching HLA type came from public TCR beta signatures. Points from the study as a whole: Within the response measured ex vivo, HLA-C-restricted CMV-specific TCR beta clonotypes were dominant.

MiXCR, applied by TCRdb to the reads, yields one record per CDR3 protein. Among about 700,000 distinct CDR3 sequences listed, 33% were seen once. V gave up 0 bases and J gave up 1 base, with 9 bases separating them. Germline assignment: CDR1 LGHNA and CDR2 YNFKEQ. CDR3 length: 15 amino acids. Concerning this clonotype: The antigen remains undetermined.

The clonotype was recovered from a human donor in good health (CMV status not recorded). Some clones in this sample may be carry-over from other donors' samples. This specimen consisted of cultured PBMCs, obtained from culture after CMV antigen stimulation. The V and J genes are TRBV4-2 and TRBJ1-1; D unresolved. CDR3 in amino acids: CASSQDKISNTEAFF. As DNA, the CDR3 is TGTGCCAGCAGCCAAGATAAGATATCGAACACTGAAGCTTTCTTT.